This T cell receptor beta chain was identified during a study of sequential checkpoint blockade in melanoma. Documented treatment: randomized to nivolumab then ipilimumab (arm A) or the reverse (arm B). Sorted cells were live CD3+CD8+, lacking CD19 and CD56, from PBMCs. The junction had 9 bases not matched to a gene; V was cut back by 4 bases and J by 1 base. Germline V gene data show CDR1 as SGDLS and CDR2 as YYNGEE. This CDR3 region has 16 residues. Clones were read by immunoSEQ multiplex PCR, and TCRdb kept only the in-frame ones, dropping some. The table shows around 30,000 clones, with around 82% occurring only once.

This TCR derives from a human donor with melanoma. Specimen: CD8+ T cells sorted from blood (inferred from file names), collected from a patient given nivolumab and ipilimumab in sequence. The chain has TRBV9 and TRBJ2-3; 7 nucleotides match TRBD2. Here the CDR3 reads CASSFGGGVGTDTQYF. The CDR3 DNA sequence: TGTGCCAGCAGCTTTGGGGGAGGGGTGGGCACAGATACGCAGTATTTT.